The clone carrying this T cell receptor beta chain was seen many times. Each CDR3 protein gets one entry after TCRdb re-called the 5' RACE reads with MiXCR. This sample has around 31,000 distinct CDR3 sequences, with under 9.5% found just once. These data come from a study of chronic HIV infection and antiretroviral therapy. Trimming took 5 bases from V and 5 from J, leaving 9 bases between them. There are 13 residues in the CDR3. The V and J genes are TRBV12-3 or TRBV12-4 and TRBJ2-2; D possibly corresponds to TRBD1 (6 bases). The specimen was peripheral blood. The receptor's source is an adult who had HIV and had not received antiretroviral therapy, or was an uninfected healthy control (not recorded which). CDR3 amino acids: CASSGQTTGELFF. DNA of the CDR3: TGTGCCAGCAGTGGACAGACAACCGGGGAGCTGTTTTTT.